This T cell receptor (beta chain) was observed in a study of T cell clusters in autoimmune cytopenias. Across the whole study: Per sample, median TRB depth was approximately 48,000 reads, yielding a median roughly 2,000 distinct clonotypes. Overall study results and limits: Exclusive TRB clusters were about 2.8-fold more numerous in healthy donors than in active autoimmune hepatitis.

TRB was amplified from roughly 250 ng of peripheral blood genomic DNA per sample. One tube held mixed TRB-A and TRB-B primer pools for touch-down PCR. One entry per CDR3 protein, without DNA, is what TCRdb gives after re-calling the multiplex PCR reads. This sample's table reports thousands of distinct CDR3 sequences. Germline values: CDR1 SGHDT, CDR2 YYEEEE. This CDR3 region has 12 residues. This clonotype registers medium-sized by frequency. The antigen is not known. Sequenced material: peripheral blood. The source is a human donor with an autoimmune cytopenia or autoimmune hepatitis (not recorded which). The chain links TRBV5-6 to TRBJ2-1. CDR3 amino acids: CASSQTSIEQFF.